The rows below give T cell receptor beta chains drawn from one sample of a study of cytomegalovirus exposure and HLA in healthy donors. TCRdb's copy holds only in-frame clones and misses some; the assay was immunoSEQ multiplex PCR. The repertoire holds around 140,000 clones, with about 80% as singletons. Input material: PBMCs. The receptors originated from a man in his forties in good health and CMV-seronegative. Each CDR3 is given with its conserved first and last residue. A D gene is named only where the DNA matches it firmly. Expanded clones get a size class; other rows say once, few or many, or leave the size out.

NA,NA,TRBJ2-2,13,TRBV7-9,CASSHTNTGELFF,TGTGCCAGCAGCCACACAAACACCGGGGAGCTGTTTTTT
TRBD1,NA,TRBJ2-5,15,TRBV19,CASSSRQGGGETQYF,TGTGCCAGTAGTTCGCGACAGGGGGGAGGAGAGACCCAGTACTTC
TRBD1,few,TRBJ1-6,15,TRBV28,CASKYPGTGDSPLHF,TGTGCCAGCAAATATCCCGGGACAGGTGACTCACCCCTCCACTTT
TRBD1,NA,TRBJ1-6,13,TRBV2,CASNRDRNSPLHF,TGTGCCAGTAACAGGGACAGGAATTCACCCCTCCACTTT
TRBD1,NA,TRBJ2-7,13,TRBV30,CAWTITGGYEQYF,TGTGCCTGGACAATTACAGGGGGCTACGAGCAGTACTTC
TRBD2,NA,TRBJ2-5,14,TRBV7-3,CASSLSGGRETQYF,TGTGCCAGCAGCCTTAGCGGGGGTCGTGAGACCCAGTACTTC
NA,NA,TRBJ1-3,16,TRBV28,CASSLVNRVGGNTIYF,TGTGCCAGCAGTTTGGTAAACAGGGTCGGTGGAAACACCATATATTTT
TRBD1,NA,TRBJ1-6,15,TRBV30,CAWSGLDRDNSPLHF,TGTGCCTGGAGTGGGCTGGACAGGGATAATTCACCCCTCCACTTT
TRBD1,NA,TRBJ1-1,15,TRBV11-2,CASTKRTGMNTEAFF,TGTGCCAGCACAAAACGGACAGGTATGAACACTGAAGCTTTCTTT
NA,NA,TRBJ2-2,15,TRBV19,CASSISGTGTGELFF,TGTGCCAGTAGTATATCTGGAACAGGGACCGGGGAGCTGTTTTTT
TRBD2,NA,TRBJ2-6,17,TRBV18,CASSPWRGDSGANVLTF,TGTGCCAGCTCACCCTGGCGGGGGGACTCTGGGGCCAACGTCCTGACTTTC
TRBD1,once,TRBJ1-6,15,TRBV27,CASSSTGVGNSPLHF,TGTGCCAGCAGTTCCACAGGGGTGGGTAATTCACCCCTCCACTTT
NA,NA,TRBJ2-5,17,TRBV4-2,CASSQERRLTFQETQYF,TGTGCCAGCAGCCAAGAAAGAAGACTTACGTTCCAAGAGACCCAGTACTTC
NA,once,TRBJ1-4,15,TRBV9,CASSAGGQHREKLFF,TGTGCCAGCAGCGCCGGCGGGCAACATAGGGAAAAACTGTTTTTT
NA,NA,TRBJ2-7,12,TRBV7-2,CASSSQAYEQYF,TGTGCCAGCAGCTCACAGGCCTACGAGCAGTACTTC
TRBD1,NA,TRBJ2-7,13,TRBV30,CAWSTDRGYEQYF,TGTGCCTGGAGCACCGACAGGGGGTACGAGCAGTACTTC
TRBD1,NA,TRBJ1-2,14,TRBV19,CASSIRQGSYGYTF,TGTGCCAGTAGTATCCGACAGGGAAGCTATGGCTACACCTTC
TRBD1,NA,TRBJ2-7,12,TRBV29-1,CSVDKQGHEQYF,TGCAGCGTTGATAAACAGGGGCACGAGCAGTACTTC
TRBD1,few,TRBJ1-1,13,TRBV29-1,CSVDGTGIAEAFF,TGCAGCGTTGATGGGACAGGGATTGCTGAAGCTTTCTTT
TRBD2,many,TRBJ2-5,17,TRBV2,CASSELGQAGGRETQYF,TGTGCCAGCAGTGAGCTGGGCCAAGCGGGGGGTAGGGAGACCCAGTACTTC